What follows describes a single T cell receptor beta chain. The antigen is unknown. Amplification of TCR beta CDR3 regions was performed using RNA transcripts as template. With the HTBI primer set, the TCR CDR3 went through a first round of RT-PCR. TCRdb ran MiXCR on the multiplex PCR reads and lists one entry per CDR3 protein. The sample lists about 600,000 distinct CDR3 sequences; 14% were seen once. This entry belongs to a study of T cells in Graves' hyperthyroidism and ophthalmopathy. Study as a whole: Peripheral blood samples were taken at initial diagnosis, prior to any treatment. Whole-study findings and limits: Also found in blood were most expanded thyroid clonotypes above 0.001. By a 13 V-J model, ophthalmopathy was set apart from stable hyperthyroidism.

Trimming at V came to 1 base and at J to 3 bases, leaving 10 bases not matched to a gene. Germline values: CDR1 GTSNPN, CDR2 SVGIG (reference sequence). The CDR3 length is 16 residues. Sequenced: blood. The origin of this receptor is a woman under 30 with Graves' ophthalmopathy. V usage is TRBV30 and J usage is TRBJ2-7; 9 positions agree with TRBD1. Here the CDR3 DNA reads TGTGCCTGGAGTGCACCGGGACAGGGTCCCTACTACGAGCAGTACTTC. Its protein product is CAWSAPGQGPYYEQYF. The full variable domain, in which reference TRBV30 and TRBJ2-7 provide the parts outside the CDR3, is SQTIHQWPATLVQPVGSPLSLECTVEGTSNPNLYWYRQAAGRGLQLLFYSVGIGQISSEVPQNLSASRPQDRQFILSSKKLLLSDSGFYLCAWSAPGQGPYYEQYFGPGTRLTVT.